The clone carrying this T cell receptor beta chain was detected many times. Its antigen is unidentified. This specimen comes from a study of identical twins. The germline V gene encodes CDR1 SGHRS and CDR2 YFSETQ. This CDR3 is 14 amino acids long. V was shortened by 0 bases and J by 4 bases, with 10 bases between the two germline ends. Points from the study as a whole: For cord blood, abundant beta clonotypes had fewer insertions, unlike memory repertoires, which showed none.

cDNA molecules carried unique molecular identifiers, and template switching added a universal primer site. MiXCR was run by TCRdb on the 5' RACE reads, yielding one entry per CDR3 protein. The table includes about 250,000 distinct CDR3 sequences, around 7.6% detected once. These data also formed part of another study, on yellow fever vaccine responses in identical twins.

This receptor was taken from a woman aged 18-30 years in good health. V gene TRBV5-1 combines with J gene TRBJ1-1; D may be TRBD1 (5 bases). Source material: CD8+ T cells sorted from blood. The CDR3 bases are TGCGCCAGCAGCTTGGAGTGGGGGGGCACTGAAGCTTTCTTT. Translation: CASSLEWGGTEAFF. The variable domain in full, completed from reference TRBV5-1 and TRBJ1-1, reads KAGVTQTPRYLIKTRGQQVTLSCSPISGHRSVSWYQQTPGQGLQFLFEYFSETQRNKGNFPGRFSGRQFSNSRSEMNVSTLELGDSALYLCASSLEWGGTEAFFGQGTRLTVV.